The present entry profiles one TCR beta chain with its context. Its antigen is unidentified. The data were taken from a study of shared clonotypes between healthy human individuals. Study-wide findings and caveats: Sampling used blood alone; tissue repertoires probably differ.

Germline V CDR1 and CDR2: LNHNV, YYDKDF (reference sequence). The CDR3 totals 17 residues. Trimming left V 0 bases short and J 0 bases short, with 13 bases between. Sequencing was at deep level. Assay used: immunoSEQ multiplex PCR; TCRdb lists only in-frame clones, some missing. The data show about 120,000 clones, roughly two thirds seen once. The chain has TRBV15 and TRBJ2-3; no reliable D call. The receptor's source is a woman in her 30s in good health. Sequencing input: memory CD8+ T cells sorted from blood. Subset defined: CD45RO+ cells pooled with CCR7-negative TemRA cells. CDR3: CATSRDIQPTSTDTQYF. CDR3 coding DNA: TGTGCCACCAGCAGAGATATACAGCCGACTAGCACAGATACGCAGTATTTT.